This section outlines one TCR beta chain sequence together with its context. The antigen is undetermined. Genomic DNA provided the template from which TCR beta CDR3 was amplified by two-round multiplex PCR. Amplification during the initial PCR round employed primers specific to each TRBV and TRBJ gene. TCRdb reanalysed the multiplex PCR reads using MiXCR and keeps one entry per CDR3 protein. The sample shows 10,000 to 15,000 distinct CDR3 sequences, 45% to 65% of them seen only once. The entry originates in a study of prognosis after radiotherapy for stage I lung cancer. About the study: Stage I non-small cell lung cancer patients were enrolled between 2018 and early 2019. Study findings and constraints: Reduced Shannon entropy following stereotactic body radiation therapy was recorded in patients who developed distant metastases.

The CDR3 spans 14 residues. The junction had 6 bases not matched to a gene; V was cut back by 7 bases and J by 3 bases. The germline V gene encodes CDR1 LNHNV and CDR2 YYDKDF (reference sequence). The receptor's source is a donor aged 50 or older with non-small cell lung cancer. The rearrangement links TRBV15 to TRBJ2-3, with TRBD2 matching 8 bases. The specimen comprised PBMCs, sampled before or after stereotactic body radiation therapy (not recorded which). In DNA form, the CDR3 reads TGTGCCACCAATAAAGCGGGAGAAACAGATACGCAGTATTTT. Its protein product is CATNKAGETDTQYF. The full variable domain, in which reference TRBV15 and TRBJ2-3 provide the parts outside the CDR3, is DAMVIQNPRYQVTQFGKPVTLSCSQTLNHNVMYWYQQKSSQAPKLLFHYYDKDFNNEADTPDNFQSRRPNTSFCFLDIRSPGLGDTAMYLCATNKAGETDTQYFGPGTRLTVL.